This T cell receptor (beta chain) originates from a study of T cells in Graves' hyperthyroidism and ophthalmopathy. This clonotype was detected many times. Its target is unknown. The study's findings and limits: Blood held most thyroid clonotypes expanded above 0.001 frequency. Prediction of ophthalmopathy progression came a median around 6 months pre-onset. Ophthalmopathy was told apart from stable hyperthyroidism by a 13 V-J model.

The source material, RNA transcripts, was used to amplify TCR beta CDR3 regions. An initial round of RT-PCR targeting the TCR CDR3 relied on the HTBI primer set. TCRdb used MiXCR to reprocess the multiplex PCR reads, holding one entry per CDR3 protein. The sample contains 550,000 to 700,000 distinct CDR3 sequences, roughly 46% of which appear only once. For the diagnoses, clinical symptoms, serum thyroxine and TRAb, thyroid ultrasound and orbital computed tomography were used. This CDR3 comprises 17 residues. Germline V gene sequence: CDR1 LNHNV, CDR2 YYDKDF (reference sequence). Unmatched junction bases numbered 15, after V lost 5 bases and J lost 6 bases.

Sequences were obtained from peripheral blood or thyroid tissue (not recorded which). This sequence was found in an adult woman with Graves' disease, either hyperthyroidism or ophthalmopathy (not recorded which). The chain recombines TRBV15 with TRBJ2-2, with 7 bases lining up with TRBD2. CDR3 sequence: CATSARVREGMAGELFF. CDR3 coding DNA: TGTGCCACCAGCGCCCGAGTAAGGGAGGGGATGGCCGGGGAGCTGTTTTTT.